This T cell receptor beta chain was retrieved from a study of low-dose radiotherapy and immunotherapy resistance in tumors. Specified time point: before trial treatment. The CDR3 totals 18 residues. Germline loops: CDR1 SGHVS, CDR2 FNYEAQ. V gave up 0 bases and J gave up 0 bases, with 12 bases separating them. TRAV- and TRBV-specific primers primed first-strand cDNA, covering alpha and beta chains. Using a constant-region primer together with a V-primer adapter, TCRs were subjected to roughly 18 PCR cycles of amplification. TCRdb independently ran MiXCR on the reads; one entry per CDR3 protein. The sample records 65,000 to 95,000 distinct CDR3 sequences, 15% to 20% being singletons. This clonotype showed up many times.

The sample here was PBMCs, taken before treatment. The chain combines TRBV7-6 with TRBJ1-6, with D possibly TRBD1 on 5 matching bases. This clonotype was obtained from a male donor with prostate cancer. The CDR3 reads CASSLASRQSSYNSPLHF. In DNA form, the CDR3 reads TGTGCCAGCAGCTTAGCATCCAGACAGAGCTCCTATAATTCACCCCTCCACTTT.